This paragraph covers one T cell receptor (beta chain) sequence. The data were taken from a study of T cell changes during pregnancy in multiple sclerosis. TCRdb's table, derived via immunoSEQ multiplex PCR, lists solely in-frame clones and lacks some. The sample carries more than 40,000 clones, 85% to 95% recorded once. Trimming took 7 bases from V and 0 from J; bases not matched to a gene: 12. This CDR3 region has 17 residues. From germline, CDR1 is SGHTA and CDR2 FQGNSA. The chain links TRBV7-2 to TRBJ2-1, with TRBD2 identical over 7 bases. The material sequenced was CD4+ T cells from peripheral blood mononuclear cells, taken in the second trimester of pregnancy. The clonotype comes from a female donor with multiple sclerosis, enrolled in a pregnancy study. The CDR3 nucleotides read TGTGCCAGCACCCAGCGGGGCGATTTAAGCTCCTACAATGAGCAGTTCTTC. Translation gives CASTQRGDLSSYNEQFF. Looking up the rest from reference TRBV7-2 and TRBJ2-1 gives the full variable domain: GAGVSQSPSNKVTEKGKDVELRCDPISGHTALYWYRQSLGQGLEFLIYFQGNSAPDKSGLPSDRFSAERTGGSVSTLTIQRTQQEDSAVYLCASTQRGDLSSYNEQFFGPGTRLTVL.